These 17 T cell receptor beta chains came from one sample sequenced in a study of blood T cell repertoires in COVID-19. TCRdb's copy holds only in-frame clones and misses some; the assay was immunoSEQ multiplex PCR. The data contain 160,000 or so clones, roughly 84% of them singletons. The sequencing sample was made of PBMCs or T cells enriched from blood (not recorded which). The receptor source for this set is a human donor with acute COVID-19. The donor label of this sample is uncertain.

V gene TRBV3-1 (or the pseudogene TRBV3-2) combines with J gene TRBJ1-5; D is ambiguous. V was trimmed by 1 base and J by 0 bases, leaving 16 bases between them. Germline V lookup: CDR1 LGHDT, CDR2 YNNKEL (reference sequence). The CDR3 runs to 18 residues. This chain's CDR3 is CASSQGQFPHYSNQPQHF. CDR3 DNA: TGTGCCAGCAGCCAAGGCCAGTTCCCCCATTATAGCAATCAGCCCCAGCATTTT.

The chain couples TRBV7-9 to TRBJ2-2, with 9 bases that match TRBD2. V dropped 5 bases and J dropped 1; count of bases not matched to a gene: 8. The CDR3 loop spans 17 amino acids. Germline V gene lookup returns CDR1 SEHNR and CDR2 FQNEAQ (reference sequence). The CDR3 sequence: CASSQTSGGGNTGELFF. In DNA, the CDR3 is TGTGCCAGCAGCCAGACTAGCGGCGGTGGGAACACCGGGGAGCTGTTTTTT.

The chain links TRBV4-2 to TRBJ2-1; 8 positions agree with TRBD1. The CDR3 has 17 amino acids. V was clipped by 1 base and J by 5 bases; unmatched bases: 10. Looked up from germline, CDR1 is LGHNA and CDR2 is YNFKEQ. CDR3 residues: CASSQGDRSKRHNEQFF. The CDR3 nucleotides read TGTGCCAGCAGCCAAGGGGACAGGAGCAAACGACACAATGAGCAGTTCTTC.

This CDR3 reads CASSRGSGLIGETQYF. The CDR3, as DNA: TGTGCCAGTAGTAGGGGTAGCGGGCTAATAGGAGAGACCCAGTACTTC. The gene calls are TRBV19 and TRBJ2-5; 7 bases are shared with TRBD2. The V gene end was trimmed by 4 bases and the J gene end by 4 bases; junction bases not matched to a gene: 12. Germline V CDR1 and CDR2: LNHDA, SQIVND (reference sequence). CDR3 length equals 16 residues. Using reference TRBV19 and TRBJ2-5 for the parts outside the CDR3, the full variable domain is DGGITQSPKYLFRKEGQNVTLSCEQNLNHDAMYWYRQDPGQGLRLIYYSQIVNDFQKGDIAEGYSVSREKKESFPLTVTSAQKNPTAFYLCASSRGSGLIGETQYFGPGTRLLVL.

The chain has TRBV9 and TRBJ2-1; 9 bases line up with TRBD2. V lost 0 bases and J lost 9; bases outside the gene matches: 7. Germline loops: CDR1 SGDLS, CDR2 YYNGEE. The CDR3 runs 15 residues. CDR3 loop: CASSVGPSGEGEQFF. The CDR3 DNA reads TGTGCCAGCAGCGTAGGGCCTAGCGGGGAGGGTGAGCAGTTCTTC.

V and J are TRBV18 and TRBJ1-4, with D perhaps TRBD1 (6 bases). Germline V lookup: CDR1 KGHSH, CDR2 LQKENI. CDR3 length: 13 residues. The germline V and J ends were trimmed by 3 bases and 5 bases, with 7 bases remaining between them. Here the CDR3 reads CASSPGQNEKLFF. The CDR3 coding sequence is TGTGCCAGCTCACCGGGACAAAATGAAAAACTGTTTTTT.

The chain carries TRBV6-5 and TRBJ2-3, with a weak D call TRBD1 (6 bases). The germline V gene has CDR1 MNHEY and CDR2 SVGAGI. The CDR3 runs to 13 residues. V was clipped by 11 bases and J by 2 bases, with 14 bases between them. As DNA, the CDR3 is TGTGCCGTAATGGGGGACAACACAGATACGCAGTATTTT. As protein: CAVMGDNTDTQYF.

The J gene is TRBJ2-6, the V gene TRBV19, with D perhaps TRBD1 (5 bases). This CDR3 has 16 residues. Trimming shortened V by 3 bases and J by 4 bases, and 13 bases separated the two germline ends. Germline lookup yields CDR1 LNHDA and CDR2 SQIVND (reference sequence). As DNA, the CDR3 is TGTGCCAGTAGTATCGAAGGGGTTTGGGGGGCCAACGTCCTGACTTTC. As protein: CASSIEGVWGANVLTF. The variable domain in full, with the rest retrieved from reference TRBV19 and TRBJ2-6, is DGGITQSPKYLFRKEGQNVTLSCEQNLNHDAMYWYRQDPGQGLRLIYYSQIVNDFQKGDIAEGYSVSREKKESFPLTVTSAQKNPTAFYLCASSIEGVWGANVLTFGAGSRLTVL.

This chain links TRBV30 with TRBJ2-7; TRBD1 agrees at 7 bases. CDR1 and CDR2 from the germline V gene are GTSNPN and SVGIG (reference sequence). The CDR3 is 17 amino acids. V dropped 3 bases and J dropped 4; count of bases not matched to a gene: 18. This chain's CDR3 is CAWRGVTLTGFSYEQYF. CDR3 DNA: TGTGCCTGGAGGGGCGTAACTCTGACAGGGTTTTCATACGAGCAGTACTTC.

This clone appeared a few times. The rearrangement uses TRBV9 and TRBJ1-2; D perhaps matches TRBD1 (6 bases). In germline, CDR1 is SGDLS, CDR2 YYNGEE. The CDR3 is made up of 13 amino acids. V was cut by 1 base and J by 4 bases, with 8 bases left in between. CDR3 protein: CASSVRDTYGYTF. The CDR3 DNA is TGTGCCAGCAGCGTAAGGGACACCTATGGCTACACCTTC.

J is TRBJ1-1 and V is TRBV7-9, with a tentative D call TRBD1 (6 bases). This CDR3 has 13 amino acids. V was pared by 5 bases and J by 1 base, with 8 bases between. Germline loops: CDR1 SEHNR, CDR2 FQNEAQ (reference sequence). CDR3 protein: CASSRGQNTEAFF. The CDR3 nucleotides are TGTGCCAGCAGCCGGGGACAGAACACTGAAGCTTTCTTT.

The chain joins TRBV5-1 to TRBJ1-1; TRBD1 agrees at 8 bases. This CDR3 has 13 residues. The germline CDR1 and CDR2 sequences are SGHRS and YFSETQ. The trim removed 2 bases at V and 4 bases at J, leaving 1 base unmatched. The CDR3 is CASSFTGGTEAFF. The CDR3 region has the DNA TGCGCCAGCAGCTTTACAGGGGGCACTGAAGCTTTCTTT.

This clone was counted a single time. J is TRBJ1-5 and V is TRBV6-6, with TRBD1 as a possible D gene (5 bases). V lost 5 bases and J 7 bases, leaving 12 bases between the germline ends. CDR1 MNHNY and CDR2 SVGAGI come from the germline V gene (reference sequence). This CDR3 comprises 13 residues. CDR3 sequence (DNA): TGTGCCAGCAGTCCCCAGGGCCCCCAGCCCCAGCATTTT. This gives the protein CASSPQGPQPQHF.

The chain is built from TRBV5-1 and TRBJ2-3; perhaps TRBD1 as D (6 bases). Germline loops: CDR1 SGHRS, CDR2 YFSETQ. The V end was cut by 0 bases, the J end by 0 bases, with 8 bases between. The CDR3 contains 15 residues. The CDR3: CASSLAQGSTDTQYF. DNA of the CDR3: TGCGCCAGCAGCTTGGCCCAGGGGAGCACAGATACGCAGTATTTT.

The chain combines TRBV5-1 with TRBJ1-3; D ambiguous. V was clipped by 0 bases and J by 7 bases, with 11 bases between them. Germline CDR1 SGHRS, CDR2 YFSETQ. This CDR3 spans 14 amino acids. CDR3 sequence: CASSLDGTGNTIYF. The CDR3 DNA reads TGCGCCAGCAGCTTGGACGGTACGGGGAACACCATATATTTT.

The chain combines TRBV7-9 with TRBJ2-7, with a tentative D call TRBD1 (6 bases). CDR1 SEHNR and CDR2 FQNEAQ come from the germline V gene (reference sequence). The CDR3 spans 14 residues. V was shortened by 5 bases and J by 6 bases, with 17 bases between the two germline ends. Here the CDR3 reads CASSPQGPTAEQYF. DNA for the CDR3: TGTGCCAGCAGCCCTCAGGGGCCAACGGCCGAGCAGTACTTC.

J is TRBJ2-3 and V is TRBV12-3 or TRBV12-4; 7 nucleotides agree with TRBD2. J gave up 1 base and V 8 bases, and 3 bases lay outside the gene matches. The CDR3 totals 13 residues. The CDR3 sequence: CASASGGTDTQYF. The CDR3 nucleotides read TGTGCCAGCGCTAGCGGAGGCACAGATACGCAGTATTTT.